The entry below gives a single TCR beta chain sequence along with its context. Assay: immunoSEQ multiplex PCR; the TCRdb copy retains only in-frame clones and omits some. The sample contains 93,000 or so clones, roughly 89% of which appear only once. This record comes from a study of blood T cell repertoires in COVID-19. Study as a whole: Sites across the United States, Italy and Spain contributed samples from acute and convalescent COVID-19. T cells, B-cell-depleted T cells, or PBMCs provided the cDNA or gDNA that served as material.

V was pared by 7 bases and J by 5 bases, with 7 bases of the junction left unmatched. The CDR3 has 14 residues. The germline gives CDR1 LNHDA, CDR2 SQIVND (reference sequence). This receptor was obtained from a woman at least 80 years old in a cohort sampled during active COVID-19. The sequenced sample was peripheral blood. The rearrangement uses TRBV19 and TRBJ1-2; 10 nucleotides line up with TRBD1. Here the CDR3 DNA reads TGTGCCAGTAACCCGACAGGGGGCGGGTATGGCTACACCTTC. It is translated as CASNPTGGGYGYTF.